This TCR beta chain was obtained from a study of spatial heterogeneity in lung cancer. Time point meaning: sample taken at primary tumor resection. The study sequenced unsorted whole RNA from tumor, nontumor lung or frozen PBMC. MiXCR, run by TCRdb on the 5' RACE reads, gives a single entry per CDR3 protein. The sample consists of 4,500 to 6,000 distinct CDR3 sequences, about a sixth of them appearing once. Sequenced material: PBMCs, taken at surgery. The origin of this receptor is a male donor with early-stage non-small cell lung cancer.

The CDR3 nucleotides are TGTGCCAGCAGCTTAGGGGTGGGGTCCGGAAAGCAGTTCTTC. It codes for CASSLGVGSGKQFF. This chain joins TRBV11-2 and TRBJ2-1, with D unresolved. This CDR3 spans 14 amino acids. V was cut by 1 base and J by 11 bases, with 15 bases left in between. The germline V gene has CDR1 SGHAT and CDR2 FQNNGV.